A selection of T cell receptor beta chains follows, all from one sample in a study of radiotherapy plus CTLA-4 blockade in lung cancer. Method: immunoSEQ multiplex PCR; TCRdb's copy keeps in-frame clones and lacks some. This table has about 57,000 clones, less than 85% appearing once. The input for sequencing was peripheral blood, taken from a patient treated with radiotherapy plus ipilimumab. These receptor sequences come from a human donor with non-small cell lung cancer who had a complete response to radiotherapy plus ipilimumab. The CDR3 runs from the conserved cysteine through the conserved F or W. Each record gives: D gene, J gene, V gene, clone size, CDR3 DNA, CDR3 protein. A D gene is named only where the DNA matches it firmly. Clone size, where shown, is once, few, many, or a class for clones that have expanded.

>TRBD1|TRBJ1-3|TRBV30|NA
TGTGCCTGGACTACGGGACAGGGGGGAAACACCATATATTTT
CAWTTGQGGNTIYF
>NA|TRBJ2-7|TRBV6-5|NA
TGTGCCAGCAGGCTCAGGGTCACCTCCTACGAGCAGTACTTC
CASRLRVTSYEQYF
>TRBD1|TRBJ2-7|TRBV5-1|NA
TGCGCCAGCAGGGAGCCGGGACAGAGCTCCTACGAGCAGTACTTC
CASREPGQSSYEQYF
>NA|TRBJ2-7|TRBV30|NA
TGTGCCTGGAGCGCCTTCGGGTTCTACGAGCAGTACTTC
CAWSAFGFYEQYF
>TRBD1|TRBJ2-3|TRBV19|NA
TGTGCCAGTAGTATGACGGGACAGGGGACAGATACGCAGTATTTT
CASSMTGQGTDTQYF
>TRBD1|TRBJ1-2|TRBV6-4|NA
TGTGCCAGCAGTGACTCGGGATCAGGGGGCGCGGGCTACACCTTC
CASSDSGSGGAGYTF
>NA|TRBJ1-5|TRBV18|NA
TGTGCCAGCTCACCAGACGGGGGAAATCAGCCCCAGCATTTT
CASSPDGGNQPQHF
>NA|TRBJ1-1|TRBV7-2|few
TGTGCCAGCAGCTTAGTCCAAACTTCCGCTGAAGCTTTCTTT
CASSLVQTSAEAFF
>NA|TRBJ1-3|TRBV10-2|NA
TGCGCCAGCAGTGAAGTAAGTTGGAGCTCTGGAAACACCATATATTTT
CASSEVSWSSGNTIYF
>TRBD1|TRBJ1-4|TRBV30|NA
TGTGCCTGGAGAACCACCGGGACAGGGGCTGAAAAACTGTTTTTT
CAWRTTGTGAEKLFF
>TRBD1|TRBJ1-4|TRBV7-9|few
TGTGCCAGCAGCGCGGGACAGGTCTCGACTAATGAAAAACTGTTTTTT
CASSAGQVSTNEKLFF
>TRBD2|TRBJ2-3|TRBV2|few
TGTGCCAGCAGTGAAGCGCGGGCTAGCGGGGCGATCACAGATACGCAGTATTTT
CASSEARASGAITDTQYF
>TRBD2|TRBJ2-5|TRBV7-2|NA
TGTGCCAGCAGACTAGCGGCCCAAGAGACCCAGTACTTC
CASRLAAQETQYF
>NA|TRBJ1-3|TRBV5-1|NA
TGCGCCAGCAGCTTGGAGGCAGCGCGACGTGGAAACACCATATATTTT
CASSLEAARRGNTIYF
>TRBD2|TRBJ2-1|TRBV10-2|NA
TGCGCCAGCAGAGCTAGCGGGGGAGGGTATGAGCAGTTCTTC
CASRASGGGYEQFF